Below are 31 T cell receptor beta chains sequenced from a single sample in a study of cytomegalovirus exposure and HLA in healthy donors. The PCR used 60 Vbeta and 13 Jbeta primers. The protocol was immunoSEQ multiplex PCR, while the TCRdb copy is restricted to in-frame clones and leaves out a portion. This sample carries under 200,000 clones, roughly 80% of them seen once, and the ten largest clones take about 6.3%. Input material: PBMCs. These receptors all stem from a male donor in good health and CMV-seropositive.

This clone was seen more than once but under ten times. The chain uses TRBV18 and TRBJ1-1; maybe TRBD1 (5 bases). V shed 6 bases and J shed 0 bases, with 11 bases lying between them. The CDR3 sequence is 14 residues long. CDR1 KGHSH and CDR2 LQKENI come from the germline V gene. This chain's CDR3 is CASSETEMNTEAFF. In DNA form, the CDR3 reads TGTGCCAGCTCGGAGACAGAGATGAACACTGAAGCTTTCTTT.

This clone has only a few counts. The rearrangement joins TRBV9 to TRBJ2-7; 7 positions match TRBD1. Trimming cost V 3 bases and J 0 bases; bases outside gene matches: 3. Germline CDR1 reads SGDLS; CDR2 reads YYNGEE. The CDR3 spans 14 residues. The CDR3 here is CASSGQGSSYEQYF. For the CDR3, the DNA is TGTGCCAGCAGCGGACAGGGCAGCTCCTACGAGCAGTACTTC.

This clone has only a few counts. The sample contains more than one DNA sequence encoding this CDR3. The chain couples TRBV29-1 to TRBJ2-1; no reliable D call. Trimming took 7 bases from V and 4 from J, leaving 5 bases between them. Looked up from germline, CDR1 is SQVTM and CDR2 is ANQGSEA. The CDR3 covers 10 residues. CDR3 sequence (DNA): TGCAGCGCCTTTTACAATGAGCAGTTCTTC. It is translated as CSAFYNEQFF.

This chain uses TRBV5-1 with TRBJ2-7; 7 bases map to TRBD1. J gave up 0 bases and V 0 bases, and 15 bases lay outside the gene matches. The CDR3 runs to 19 residues. The germline gives CDR1 SGHRS, CDR2 YFSETQ. The CDR3 nucleotides are TGCGCCAGCAGCTTGGATAGAGTGACCCCGGGACAGAGCTCCTACGAGCAGTACTTC. Residues: CASSLDRVTPGQSSYEQYF.

This sequence joins TRBV10-3 and TRBJ2-3, with 9 bases fitting TRBD2. Trimming at V came to 7 bases and at J to 4 bases, leaving 6 bases not matched to a gene. In germline, CDR1 is ENHRY, CDR2 SYGVKD. The CDR3 has 14 amino acids. This CDR3 reads CAIMASGTADTQYF. CDR3 coding DNA: TGTGCCATCATGGCTAGCGGGACGGCAGATACGCAGTATTTT.

The chain carries TRBV9 and TRBJ2-3; D ambiguous. V was shortened by 0 bases and J by 7 bases, with 9 bases between the two germline ends. The germline V gene has CDR1 SGDLS and CDR2 YYNGEE. The CDR3 is 13 residues long. The CDR3 DNA reads TGTGCCAGCAGCGTAGCTGAGGCGAATACGCAGTATTTT. Amino acids: CASSVAEANTQYF. The full variable domain, with the rest looked up from reference TRBV9 and TRBJ2-3, is DSGVTQTPKHLITATGQRVTLRCSPRSGDLSVYWYQQSLDQGLQFLIQYYNGEERAKGNILERFSAQQFPDLHSELNLSSLELGDSALYFCASSVAEANTQYFGPGTRLTVL.

This clone was recorded once. Relative to the germline gene, one junction end is altered; a read error may explain this. The genes are TRBV28 and TRBJ1-2, with D unresolved. The V gene's germline CDR1 is MDHEN and CDR2 SYDVKM. The CDR3 has 14 residues. The CDR3 DNA is TGTGCCAGCATCTTGCGGGGTTCGGGCTATCGCTACACCTTC. This codes for CASILRGSGYRYTF.

This sequence joins TRBV29-1 and TRBJ1-1, with D uncertain. The germline CDR1 and CDR2 sequences are SQVTM and ANQGSEA. The CDR3 spans 11 residues. V shed 7 bases and J shed 3 bases, with 9 bases lying between them. The CDR3, as DNA: TGCAGCGCCCTGGCCCACACTGAAGCTTTCTTT. Its translation is CSALAHTEAFF.

This chain links TRBV30 with TRBJ1-4, with D possibly matching TRBD1 (6 bases). CDR1 is GTSNPN and CDR2 is SVGIG in the germline V gene (reference sequence). CDR3 size: 11 residues. With 4 bases removed from V and 8 bases from J, the gap between germline ends came to 8 bases. The CDR3 spells CAWMRGEKLFF. CDR3 DNA sequence: TGTGCCTGGATGAGGGGGGAAAAACTGTTTTTT.

V and J are TRBV5-4 and TRBJ2-1; 7 bases agree with TRBD2. Germline lookup yields CDR1 SGHNT and CDR2 YYREEE (reference sequence). The CDR3 length is 15 residues. V was clipped by 1 base and J by 4 bases; unmatched bases: 5. The CDR3 loop is CASSLKLANYNEQFF. The DNA of the CDR3 is TGTGCCAGCAGCTTGAAACTAGCGAATTACAATGAGCAGTTCTTC.

The chain carries TRBV5-1 and TRBJ2-2, with D unclear. V lost 6 bases, J lost 5 bases, and 11 bases lay in between. The CDR3 totals 13 residues. Germline V CDR1 and CDR2: SGHRS, YFSETQ. CDR3 nucleotides: TGCGCCAGCACCCGAAGAGAGACCGGGGAGCTGTTTTTT. Translated: CASTRRETGELFF.

This chain connects TRBV9 to TRBJ1-2, with D unresolved. The CDR3 covers 13 residues. V was trimmed by 4 bases and J by 8 bases, leaving 15 bases between them. The V gene's germline CDR1 is SGDLS and CDR2 YYNGEE. The chain's CDR3 is CASSSGRRYGYTF. The DNA for the CDR3 is TGTGCCAGCAGCTCCGGGAGACGATACGGCTACACCTTC.

The chain links TRBV5-4 to TRBJ1-2; 8 positions match TRBD1. CDR1 is SGHNT and CDR2 is YYREEE in the germline V gene (reference sequence). Losses at the gene ends were 2 bases for V and 5 bases for J; bases not matched to a gene: 8. The CDR3 consists of 15 residues. This CDR3 is CASSFVSGGAYGYTF. In nucleotides, the CDR3 is TGTGCCAGCAGCTTCGTTTCAGGGGGCGCATATGGCTACACCTTC. Variable domain in full (rest from reference TRBV5-4 and TRBJ1-2): ETGVTQSPTHLIKTRGQQVTLRCSSQSGHNTVSWYQQALGQGPQFIFQYYREEENGRGNFPPRFSGLQFPNYSSELNVNALELDDSALYLCASSFVSGGAYGYTFGSGTRLTVV.

This clone came up a few times. The rearrangement links TRBV6-5 to TRBJ2-7, with a weak D call TRBD2 (6 bases). Germline V gene sequence: CDR1 MNHEY, CDR2 SVGAGI. CDR3 length: 15 residues. V lost 8 bases, J lost 0 bases, and 17 bases lay in between. The CDR3 region has the DNA TGTGCCAGCGGTAGGCCGACCGGGAGCTCCTACGAGCAGTACTTC. This codes for CASGRPTGSSYEQYF.

The chain combines TRBV9 with TRBJ2-7; a weak D match, TRBD2 (5 bases). This CDR3 has 15 residues. Germline CDR1 and CDR2: SGDLS and YYNGEE. V was shortened by 0 bases and J by 7 bases, with 17 bases between the two germline ends. DNA of the CDR3: TGTGCCAGCAGCGTAGGGTCGGGGAGCCTGCTGGAGCAGTACTTC. Translated, it gives CASSVGSGSLLEQYF. The complete variable domain, with remaining parts taken from reference TRBV9 and TRBJ2-7, reads DSGVTQTPKHLITATGQRVTLRCSPRSGDLSVYWYQQSLDQGLQFLIQYYNGEERAKGNILERFSAQQFPDLHSELNLSSLELGDSALYFCASSVGSGSLLEQYFGPGTRLTVT.

V gene TRBV30 combines with J gene TRBJ2-7; no clear D. This CDR3 comprises 13 residues. The ends were cut back, 0 bases at V and 5 bases at J, with 11 bases in the middle. Germline V gene lookup returns CDR1 GTSNPN and CDR2 SVGIG (reference sequence). CDR3 in amino acids: CAWSVQRRDEQYF. In DNA, the CDR3 is TGTGCCTGGAGTGTCCAGCGACGGGACGAGCAGTACTTC.

The V gene is TRBV19, the J gene TRBJ2-3, with TRBD1 matching 8 bases. Germline CDR1 is LNHDA and CDR2 is SQIVND (reference sequence). The CDR3 covers 17 residues. The V and J ends lost 3 bases and 3 bases, in that order; junction bases with no gene match: 11. The CDR3 nucleotides read TGTGCCAGTAGTATCGGGACAGGCAGTCTCCGAACAGATACGCAGTATTTT. This sequence encodes CASSIGTGSLRTDTQYF.

Comment on this clone: The same CDR3 can be traced to other DNA sequences in this sample. This chain connects TRBV11-3 to TRBJ2-1; 11 bases line up with TRBD2. Germline V lookup: CDR1 SGHNT, CDR2 YENEEA. The CDR3 length is 15 residues. J lost 4 bases, V lost 5 bases, and 4 bases had no gene match. The CDR3 DNA sequence: TGTGCCAGCAGCCTCGGGACTAGCGGATACAATGAGCAGTTCTTC. Protein: CASSLGTSGYNEQFF.

CDR3 loop: CASSMWAGGRSSGANVLTF. The CDR3 region has the DNA TGTGCCAGTAGTATGTGGGCGGGAGGCCGGTCCTCTGGGGCCAACGTCCTGACTTTC. The chain recombines TRBV19 with TRBJ2-6; 8 bases are a match to TRBD2. Germline V gene sequence: CDR1 LNHDA, CDR2 SQIVND (reference sequence). The length of the CDR3 is 19 residues. Unmatched junction bases numbered 10, after V lost 3 bases and J lost 0 bases.

In this sample, this clone turned up a few times. The chain employs TRBV30 and TRBJ1-5; D is ambiguous. Deletions cut 4 bases from V and 5 bases from J, with 15 bases between. CDR3 length equals 14 residues. Germline loops: CDR1 GTSNPN, CDR2 SVGIG (reference sequence). CDR3 amino acids: CAWNYKEGDQPQHF. The CDR3 DNA is TGTGCCTGGAACTATAAAGAGGGCGATCAGCCCCAGCATTTT.

This chain links TRBV5-5 with TRBJ1-6; no reliable D call. Germline V gene data show CDR1 as SGHKS and CDR2 as YYEKEE (reference sequence). The CDR3 runs to 14 residues. Trimming removed 3 bases at V and 5 bases at J, with 9 bases between. The chain's CDR3 is CASSYGKNNSPLHF. The CDR3 DNA is TGTGCCAGCAGCTACGGTAAAAATAATTCACCCCTCCACTTT.

In this sample, this clone turned up once. This chain uses TRBV5-8 with TRBJ2-7; TRBD2 matches 15 bases. This CDR3 is built from 17 residues. Germline-derived CDR1 and CDR2 are SGHTS and YDEGEE. V was clipped by 5 bases and J by 1 base; unmatched bases: 7. The chain's CDR3 is CASRYSGLAGGSYEQYF. DNA for the CDR3: TGTGCCAGCAGATATTCGGGACTAGCGGGAGGATCCTACGAGCAGTACTTC.

CDR3 sequence reads: CARSLRDTQYF. The DNA of the CDR3 is TGTGCCAGAAGCTTACGGGATACGCAGTATTTT. The chain has TRBV5-3 and TRBJ2-3, with D hard to call. TRBV5-3 is an ORF, and what it does is uncertain. Trimming took off 2 bases at V and 6 bases at J, with 4 bases between the two ends. This CDR3 contains 11 residues.

J is TRBJ1-6 and V is TRBV28, with D possibly TRBD1 on 6 matching bases. V was shortened by 8 bases and J by 0 bases, with 17 bases between the two germline ends. The CDR3 is 17 residues long. CDR1 and CDR2 from the germline V gene are MDHEN and SYDVKM. The CDR3 DNA sequence: TGTGCCAGCGGACAATCCTCGGACAGCTCCTATAATTCACCCCTCCACTTT. Translation: CASGQSSDSSYNSPLHF.

The rearrangement uses TRBV5-5 and TRBJ2-4, with 14 bases matching TRBD2. With 3 bases clipped from V and 14 bases from J, the junction kept 13 bases outside the gene matches. Per the germline V gene, CDR1 is SGHKS and CDR2 is YYEKEE (reference sequence). CDR3 length: 16 amino acids. CDR3 sequence: CASSWGPPGLAGVEYF. DNA for the CDR3: TGTGCCAGCAGCTGGGGGCCTCCGGGACTAGCGGGAGTAGAGTACTTC.

V gene TRBV2 combines with J gene TRBJ2-3, with 9 bases identical to TRBD2. Losses at the gene ends were 6 bases for V and 8 bases for J; bases not matched to a gene: 9. Germline V gene data show CDR1 as SNHLY and CDR2 as FYNNEI. There are 14 residues in the CDR3. The CDR3 protein is CASRLAGALGTQYF. The CDR3 region has the DNA TGTGCCAGCAGACTAGCGGGTGCGCTAGGTACGCAGTATTTT.

The CDR3 bases are TGTGCCAGCAGCCCAACACCCTACGAGCAGTACTTC. This codes for CASSPTPYEQYF. The gene calls are TRBV5-4 and TRBJ2-7; D gene unclear. CDR1 is SGHNT and CDR2 is YYREEE in the germline V gene (reference sequence). Trimming removed 4 bases at V and 2 bases at J, with 7 bases between. The CDR3 runs to 12 residues.

CDR3 DNA sequence: TGTGCCAGCAGCCGTATAAGACTAGCGGGAGCGAGCGAGCAGTACTTC. This sequence encodes CASSRIRLAGASEQYF. This chain uses TRBV7-2 with TRBJ2-7, with TRBD2 identical over 12 bases. From germline, CDR1 is SGHTA and CDR2 FQGNSA. V was pared by 5 bases and J by 6 bases, with 11 bases of the junction left unmatched. This CDR3 has 16 residues.

V is TRBV27 and J is TRBJ1-2, with a possible D match to TRBD1 (6 bases). V shed 0 bases and J shed 3 bases, with 11 bases lying between them. CDR1 and CDR2 from the germline V gene are MNHEY and SMNVEV (reference sequence). This CDR3 has 15 amino acids. The CDR3: CASSLSRTDHYGYTF. The CDR3 DNA sequence: TGTGCCAGCAGTTTATCTCGGACAGACCACTATGGCTACACCTTC.

The chain has TRBV18 and TRBJ2-1; TRBD2 might be the D (6 bases). Germline V gene sequence: CDR1 KGHSH, CDR2 LQKENI. Trimming pared 3 bases from V and 1 base from J, leaving 10 bases between. This CDR3 contains 15 residues. The CDR3 coding sequence is TGTGCCAGCTCACCGGAGGGCTCTTCCTACAATGAGCAGTTCTTC. Protein sequence: CASSPEGSSYNEQFF.

This clone was detected only a few times. The chain uses TRBV28 and TRBJ1-5; D remains ambiguous. This CDR3 is built from 15 residues. Per the germline V gene, CDR1 is MDHEN and CDR2 is SYDVKM. Trimming removed 1 base from V and 2 bases from J, with 9 bases in between. CDR3 region: CASSLSLAGNQPQHF. The DNA for the CDR3 is TGTGCCAGCAGTTTATCTCTGGCGGGCAATCAGCCCCAGCATTTT.